Listed below are T cell receptor beta chains from one sample, sequenced in a study of CD8 T cells in Susac syndrome. TCRdb recomputed calls from the immunoSEQ multiplex PCR reads with MiXCR, one row per CDR3 protein. The sample includes 200,000 or so distinct CDR3 sequences, around 95% of them seen just once. Sequencing was performed on CD4+ T cells from PBMCs. The receptor set was obtained from a human donor with multiple sclerosis. The CDR3 runs from the conserved cysteine through the conserved F or W. The D gene is left open where the match is weak. Only some rows state a clone size, as once, few, many or a class for expanded clones.

TRBJ1-1	TRBV30	-	-	TGTGCCTGGAGTCTAACAGGGCTGAACACTGAAGCTTTCTTT	CAWSLTGLNTEAFF
TRBJ2-7	TRBV5-6	TRBD1	-	TGTGCCAGCAGCTTGATGTTAGGTCAGGGGGATGCCTACGAGCAGTACTTC	CASSLMLGQGDAYEQYF
TRBJ2-4	TRBV20-1	-	-	TGCAGTGCTAGTCTGGGACCAAACATTCAGTACTTC	CSASLGPNIQYF
TRBJ1-1	TRBV27	-	-	TGTGCCAGCAGTTCACCTACAGGTAATGCTTTCTTT	CASSSPTGNAFF
TRBJ2-7	TRBV2	-	-	TGTGCCGGCCAAACAGGGTTCGAGCAGTACTTC	CAGQTGFEQYF
TRBJ2-1	TRBV5-4	TRBD1	-	TGTGCCAGCAGCATGGGACAGGGGTCCTACAATGAGCAGTTCTTC	CASSMGQGSYNEQFF
TRBJ1-6	TRBV3-1	TRBD1	-	TGTGCCAGCAGCCGAACCGGGACAGGGCTGAATTCACCCCTCCACTTT	CASSRTGTGLNSPLHF
TRBJ1-6	TRBV20-1	-	-	TGCAGTGCTAGAGATAGAAGTCGATCCTTCTATAATTCACCCCTCCACTTT	CSARDRSRSFYNSPLHF
TRBJ2-6	TRBV18	-	-	TGTGCCAGCTCACCACAAGCAGGGTTGGAGGTCCTGACTTTC	CASSPQAGLEVLTF
TRBJ1-3	TRBV7-9	-	-	TGTGCCAGCCGGACAGCTTCCTACTCTGGAAACACCATATATTTT	CASRTASYSGNTIYF
TRBJ2-5	TRBV5-6	TRBD1	once	TGTGCCAGCAGCTTGGAGAAGGGGGCCTGGGAGACCCAGTACTTC	CASSLEKGAWETQYF
TRBJ2-5	TRBV12-3/TRBV12-4	-	-	TGTGCCAGCGGGCTTCAGAAGACCCAGTACTTC	CASGLQKTQYF
TRBJ2-4	TRBV15	-	-	TGTGCCACCAGCAGAGACCCACAGGGGGGGACGTCCAAAAACATTCAGTACTTC	CATSRDPQGGTSKNIQYF
TRBJ1-5	TRBV23-1	-	-	TGCGCCAGCAGTCAATCTGGGGGAAATCAGCCCCAGCATTTT	CASSQSGGNQPQHF
TRBJ1-1	TRBV6-5	-	-	TGTGCCAGCAGTCGGACAAAAAGAAACACTGAAGCTTTCTTT	CASSRTKRNTEAFF
TRBJ1-2	TRBV6-5	-	-	TGTGCCAGCAGTTACCGCGGACGGAGTCCTAACTATGGCTACACCTTC	CASSYRGRSPNYGYTF
TRBJ2-1	TRBV20-1	-	-	TGCAGTGTTGCACCATGGGAGCAGTTCTTC	CSVAPWEQFF
TRBJ1-1	TRBV28	-	-	TGTGCCAGCAGTGTAACGGGCCTTGAAGCTTTCTTT	CASSVTGLEAFF
TRBJ2-7	TRBV27	TRBD2	-	TGTGCCAGCAGAGGGACTAGCGGAACTCGGGGGGAGCAGTACTTC	CASRGTSGTRGEQYF
TRBJ1-1	TRBV20-1	-	-	TGCAGTGCCCTAGGTGAAGCTTTCTTT	CSALGEAFF
TRBJ2-1	TRBV4-3	TRBD1	-	TGCGCCAGCAGCCAAAGACCACAGGGGGCGTCCCTCTACAATGAGCAGTTCTTC	CASSQRPQGASLYNEQFF
TRBJ1-2	TRBV20-1	TRBD1	-	TGCAGTGCTAGAGCGGACAGGACCCTCTTGGACTATGGCTACACCTTC	CSARADRTLLDYGYTF
TRBJ1-1	TRBV29-1	-	once	TGCAGCGTTGAGGGGGTTCCGGGCACTGAAGCTTTCTTT	CSVEGVPGTEAFF
TRBJ2-7	TRBV13	TRBD2	once	TGTGCCAGCAGCGGCGACGGGACTAGCGGGGGCTACGAGCAGTACTTC	CASSGDGTSGGYEQYF
TRBJ2-7	TRBV20-1	TRBD2	-	TGCAGTGCTAGAGTAGCGGGGGCTTCCTACGAGCAGTACTTC	CSARVAGASYEQYF
TRBJ2-6	TRBV20-1	-	-	TGCAGTGCTGCGAGACGACCCGGTCTTTACTGGGGGGCCAACGTCCTGACTTTC	CSAARRPGLYWGANVLTF
TRBJ2-7	TRBV11-1	-	-	TGTGCCAGCAGCTTGAGGACAGCTTCGACCTACGAGCAGTACTTC	CASSLRTASTYEQYF
TRBJ2-1	TRBV14	-	-	TGTGCCAGCAGCCAAGAACGTCCGGGCAGGGACAATGAGCAGTTCTTC	CASSQERPGRDNEQFF
TRBJ2-4	TRBV4-3	TRBD2	-	TGCGCCAGCAGCCAAGGGGCTAGCGGGGGGCCACGACAGTACTTC	CASSQGASGGPRQYF
TRBJ1-2	TRBV29-1	-	-	TGCAGCGTTGTCGGTCAGGGAGAGTATGGCTACACCTTC	CSVVGQGEYGYTF
TRBJ2-3	TRBV29-1	-	-	TGCAGCTACGGATCAGATACGCAGTATTTT	CSYGSDTQYF
TRBJ2-1	TRBV18	TRBD1	-	TGTGCCAGCTCACCACGACAGGGCAATGAGCAGTTCTTC	CASSPRQGNEQFF
TRBJ2-5	TRBV2	TRBD1	-	TGTGCCAGCAGTCAACAGGGGAAAGAGACCCAGTACTTC	CASSQQGKETQYF
TRBJ2-2	TRBV6-5	TRBD1	once	TGTGCCAGCAGCATAGACAGGGGAGGCGGGGAGCTGTTTTTT	CASSIDRGGGELFF
TRBJ1-2	TRBV18	TRBD1	-	TGTGCCAGCTCACCACAGGGGGCCTATGGCTACACCTTC	CASSPQGAYGYTF
TRBJ2-2	TRBV28	-	-	TGTGCCAGCAGTTTGGTGCAGGGGAGGACCGGGGAGCTGTTTTTT	CASSLVQGRTGELFF
TRBJ2-1	TRBV24-1	-	-	TGTGCCACCAGTGATTCCGCCCCGGACACGTACAATGAGCAGTTCTTC	CATSDSAPDTYNEQFF
TRBJ1-1	TRBV19	-	-	TGTGCCAGTAGAGGCACTGAAGCTTTCTTT	CASRGTEAFF
TRBJ1-3	TRBV29-1	TRBD1	-	TGCAGCGTTGATGACAGGGGGGCTGGAAACACCATATATTTT	CSVDDRGAGNTIYF
TRBJ1-2	TRBV11-2	-	-	TGTGCCAGCAGCTTAGATGGTACACTTAACTATGGCTACACCTTC	CASSLDGTLNYGYTF
TRBJ2-3	TRBV6-1	TRBD2	-	TGTGCCAGCAGTGCACCCGAGCGGGGGGCCAGCACAGATACGCAGTATTTT	CASSAPERGASTDTQYF
TRBJ2-1	TRBV9	TRBD2	-	TGTGCCAGCAGCGCCCCTCCATCGGGAGGGGGGTATGAGCAGTTCTTC	CASSAPPSGGGYEQFF
TRBJ1-1	TRBV5-6	TRBD1	once	TGTGCCAGCAGCTTCCGAGACAGGGACAATACTGAAGCTTTCTTT	CASSFRDRDNTEAFF
TRBJ2-7	TRBV9	-	-	TGTGCCAGCAGCGTAGCTAGCCAGGGCTACGAGCAGTACTTC	CASSVASQGYEQYF
TRBJ2-5	TRBV20-1	-	-	TGCAGTGCTAATCCGGACAGAAAGCAGTACTTC	CSANPDRKQYF
TRBJ1-2	TRBV7-9	TRBD1	-	TGTGCCAGCAGCTCGACAGGGGGCGCGGATGGCTACACCTTC	CASSSTGGADGYTF
TRBJ2-7	TRBV15	-	-	TGTGCCACCAGCCGGAATACAGGCTACGAGCAGTACTTC	CATSRNTGYEQYF
TRBJ1-1	TRBV21-1	-	-	TGTGCCAGCAGCAAATCAGGGCGGACAGGATGGGGGAACACTGAAGCTTTCTTT	CASSKSGRTGWGNTEAFF
TRBJ1-2	TRBV30	-	once	TGTGCCTGGAGGGATGGGGCAGGTCCACTCGGCGGCTACACCTTC	CAWRDGAGPLGGYTF
TRBJ1-2	TRBV2	TRBD1	-	TGTGCCAGCAGACCCCGGGACAGTTGGGGCTACACCTTC	CASRPRDSWGYTF
TRBJ2-3	TRBV29-1	-	-	TGCAGCGTTGACAGTCGCCCTAGCACAGATACGCAGTATTTT	CSVDSRPSTDTQYF
TRBJ2-7	TRBV7-9	-	-	TGTGCCAGCAGCTCGCGATTCACAGGCTCCTACGAGCAGTACTTC	CASSSRFTGSYEQYF